The clone carrying this T cell receptor (beta chain) showed up just a few times. The data originate from a study of blood T cells in healthy people across ages. PCR was performed a second time for about 6 to 12 cycles using a sample-barcoded 5' primer and a J-beta primer mix. Every molecule of cDNA carried a tag from a template-switch adaptor with 12 random nucleotides. TCRdb analysed the 5' RACE reads with MiXCR anew, one entry per CDR3 protein. The repertoire holds 1.8 million or so distinct CDR3 sequences, with more than 35% as singletons. The sequencing sample was made of blood. The receptor was isolated from a human donor in good health.

This CDR3 reads CASSQDPQGSYNSPLHF. The CDR3 DNA sequence: TGCGCCAGCAGCCAAGATCCGCAGGGTTCCTATAATTCACCCCTCCACTTT. The chain has TRBV4-3 and TRBJ1-6; the D gene is possibly TRBD1 (5 bases). V shed 0 bases and J shed 1 base, with 10 bases lying between them. The CDR3 consists of 17 residues. CDR1 and CDR2 (germline): LGHNA, YSLEER.